Listed below are T cell receptor beta chains from one sample, sequenced in a study of blood T cell repertoires in COVID-19. Sequenced by immunoSEQ multiplex PCR; TCRdb stores in-frame clones only, minus some. The table shows more than 200,000 clones, with over 70% occurring only once. The specimen was peripheral blood. The source is a man aged 35-49 years with acute or convalescent COVID-19. CDR3s include the opening cysteine and the closing phenylalanine or tryptophan. A D gene is named only where the DNA matches it firmly. Some rows have no size entry. The others give once, few or many, or a class for an expanded clone.

clone size,J gene,CDR3 length,D gene,V gene,CDR3 DNA,CDR3 protein
few,TRBJ1-1,15,.,TRBV7-3,TGTGCCAGCAGCCCCAACTCAGGGATCCACACTGAAGCTTTCTTT,CASSPNSGIHTEAFF
once,TRBJ1-1,13,TRBD1,TRBV9,TGTGCCAGCAGCGTAACAGGGGGCACTGAAGCTTTCTTT,CASSVTGGTEAFF
.,TRBJ2-5,15,TRBD2,TRBV11-2,TGTGCCAGCAGCTCCGGACTAGCGGGAAGTGAGACCCAGTACTTC,CASSSGLAGSETQYF
.,TRBJ2-7,15,.,TRBV11-1,TGTGCCAGCAGCTCTCTAAGAAAGGTTTCGGGGGAGCAGTACTTC,CASSSLRKVSGEQYF
.,TRBJ2-2,18,TRBD2,TRBV11-3,TGTGCCAGCAGCCCCGGACTAGCGGGAGCGGCGAACACCGGGGAGCTGTTTTTT,CASSPGLAGAANTGELFF
.,TRBJ1-1,18,TRBD1,TRBV5-6,TGTGCCAGCAGCGCAAGGACAGGGGGCAAAGGGGCAAACACTGAAGCTTTCTTT,CASSARTGGKGANTEAFF
.,TRBJ1-3,14,.,TRBV6-5,TGTGCCAGCAGTTACGACCGTCGACGGGGCACCATATATTTT,CASSYDRRRGTIYF
.,TRBJ1-5,15,.,TRBV28,TGTGCCAGCAGTTTTAAGGGACTCGGCAATCAGCCCCAGCATTTT,CASSFKGLGNQPQHF
once,TRBJ1-1,17,TRBD1,TRBV7-2,TGTGCCAGCAGCCCTAGTCGGCAGGGGGTTTCGTACACTGAAGCTTTCTTT,CASSPSRQGVSYTEAFF
.,TRBJ2-1,16,.,TRBV30,TGTGCCTGGAGTGAAAATCGGGACTTCCTTACCAATGAGCAGTTCTTC,CAWSENRDFLTNEQFF
few,TRBJ1-3,15,.,TRBV4-1,TGCGCCAGCAGCCCACTAAGCTTTTTTGGAAACACCATATATTTT,CASSPLSFFGNTIYF
.,TRBJ2-2,17,TRBD2,TRBV14,TGTGCCAGCAGCCAAGATAGGCTAGCGGAAAACACCGGGGAGCTGTTTTTT,CASSQDRLAENTGELFF
.,TRBJ2-1,14,.,TRBV14,TGTGCCAGCAGCCAAGACGGTTCCTACAATGAGCAGTTCTTC,CASSQDGSYNEQFF
.,TRBJ2-1,17,TRBD2,TRBV19,TGTGCCAGTAGTGTCGGACTAGCGGAGAACTCCTACAATGAGCAGTTCTTC,CASSVGLAENSYNEQFF
.,TRBJ2-3,13,.,TRBV6-5,TGTGCCAGCACCAAAGAGGGGGCAGATACGCAGTATTTT,CASTKEGADTQYF
.,TRBJ1-2,13,.,TRBV6-1,TGTGCCAGCAGTGAAGCGGGGGCGGATGGCTACACCTTC,CASSEAGADGYTF
.,TRBJ1-3,14,.,TRBV28,TGTGCCAGCAGTTTCTCCCTCTCTGGAAACACCATATATTTT,CASSFSLSGNTIYF
.,TRBJ1-1,15,.,TRBV6-5,TGTGCCAGCAGTCTCCAGGGATCCATGAACACTGAAGCTTTCTTT,CASSLQGSMNTEAFF
.,TRBJ1-1,15,TRBD1,TRBV7-8,TGTGCCAGCAGTCCATCCGGGACAGACAACACTGAAGCTTTCTTT,CASSPSGTDNTEAFF
.,TRBJ1-4,13,.,TRBV30,TGTGCCTGGAGTGTTCGAGGAGGTGAAAAACTGTTTTTT,CAWSVRGGEKLFF
few,TRBJ2-5,14,.,TRBV28,TGTGCCAGCAGCTCAAGGGGTCTCCAAGAGACCCAGTACTTC,CASSSRGLQETQYF
few,TRBJ2-3,14,TRBD2,TRBV28,TGTGCCAGCAGTTTTGTAGCGGGATCCGATACGCAGTATTTT,CASSFVAGSDTQYF
.,TRBJ2-1,15,.,TRBV5-8,TGTGCCAGCAGCTTCGGGGTGGTCAGGACCAATGAGCAGTTCTTC,CASSFGVVRTNEQFF
few,TRBJ1-1,15,.,TRBV10-3,TGTGCCATCAGGGACCATGCCGGGATGAACACTGAAGCTTTCTTT,CAIRDHAGMNTEAFF
.,TRBJ2-7,14,.,TRBV2,TGTGCCAGCAGTGCAGGGTTTACAGGATACGAGCAGTACTTC,CASSAGFTGYEQYF
.,TRBJ2-2,15,.,TRBV7-2,TGTGCCAGCAGCTTAGCGGGAGTTGATACCGGGGAGCTGTTTTTT,CASSLAGVDTGELFF
.,TRBJ1-3,17,TRBD1,TRBV5-5,TGTGCCAGCAGCTCCCCTTCCGGGACAGATTCTGGAAACACCATATATTTT,CASSSPSGTDSGNTIYF